The 5 T cell receptor beta chains reported below all come from one sample, sequenced in a study of blood T cell repertoires in COVID-19. Data came from immunoSEQ multiplex PCR; TCRdb stores just in-frame clones and leaves some out. The table has more than 95,000 clones, roughly four fifths seen once; the top ten hold 4% to 5.5%. Sample: peripheral blood. All receptors come from a man in his 60s with acute or convalescent COVID-19.

In this sample, this clone turned up many times. V and J are TRBV7-9 and TRBJ2-7; maybe TRBD1 (6 bases). The V gene lost 5 bases and the J gene lost 6 bases, with 14 bases spanning the gap. This CDR3 is built from 13 residues. Germline CDR1 reads SEHNR; CDR2 reads FQNEAQ (reference sequence). The CDR3 here is CASSSLQGSEQYF. DNA for the CDR3: TGTGCCAGCAGCAGCCTCCAGGGGTCCGAGCAGTACTTC.

The chain has TRBV2 and TRBJ2-2; 8 nucleotides match TRBD2. Losses at the gene ends were 7 bases for V and 1 base for J; bases not matched to a gene: 5. From germline, CDR1 is SNHLY and CDR2 FYNNEI. This CDR3 has 15 residues. The CDR3 spells CASTLLAVNTGELFF. CDR3 in DNA: TGTGCCAGCACCTTACTAGCGGTGAACACCGGGGAGCTGTTTTTT. The whole variable domain, filled in from reference TRBV2 and TRBJ2-2, reads EPEVTQTPSHQVTQMGQEVILRCVPISNHLYFYWYRQILGQKVEFLVSFYNNEISEKSEIFDDQFSVERPDGSNFTLKIRSTKLEDSAMYFCASTLLAVNTGELFFGEGSRLTVL.

As for this clone: This likely stems from a read error, as it lies one base from a far larger clone. The chain is built from TRBV7-2 and TRBJ2-5, with TRBD1 as a possible D gene (5 bases). The CDR3 consists of 11 residues. Trimming took off 5 bases at V and 5 bases at J, with 6 bases between the two ends. Germline loops: CDR1 SGHTA, CDR2 FQGNSA. In DNA form, the CDR3 reads TGTGCCAGCAGCCCAGGGGAGACCCAGTACTTC. Its protein is CASSPGETQYF.

The chain couples TRBV6-6 to TRBJ2-7; possible D gene TRBD2, 6 bases. The CDR3 has 13 amino acids. Between the trimmed V and J ends, which lost 4 bases and 6 bases, there was a span of 13 bases. From germline, CDR1 is MNHNY and CDR2 SVGAGI (reference sequence). This chain's CDR3 is CASSFIPSAEQYF. DNA of the CDR3: TGTGCCAGCAGTTTCATCCCTAGCGCCGAGCAGTACTTC.

The V and J genes are TRBV6-6 and TRBJ1-2; the D is unclear. The CDR3 is 14 residues long. V was clipped by 4 bases and J by 7 bases, with 16 bases between them. Germline assignment: CDR1 MNHNY and CDR2 SVGAGI (reference sequence). The CDR3 is CASSFYERSGGYTF. The CDR3 bases are TGTGCCAGCAGTTTCTATGAGAGATCGGGTGGCTACACCTTC.